The 18 T cell receptor beta chains given below trace back to one sample, sequenced in a study of cytomegalovirus exposure and HLA in healthy donors. The PCR employed 60 Vbeta primers together with 13 Jbeta primers. The table came from immunoSEQ multiplex PCR; TCRdb's copy has only in-frame clones and leaves some out. The sample lists about 200,000 clones, about four fifths occurring once. Sequenced input: PBMCs. These receptors were obtained from a boy aged 2 to 10 in good health and CMV-seronegative.

The V and J genes are TRBV5-8 and TRBJ2-2; D possibly corresponds to TRBD2 (6 bases). The CDR3 covers 16 residues. Germline V lookup: CDR1 SGHTS, CDR2 YDEGEE. Trimming cost V 1 base and J 4 bases, with 14 bases left between them. In nucleotides, the CDR3 is TGTGCCAGCAGCTTGTCGGCGGGACTGACCACCGGGGAGCTGTTTTTT. Translating it yields CASSLSAGLTTGELFF.

This chain links TRBV10-3 with TRBJ1-1, with D uncertain. V lost 4 bases, J lost 2 bases, and 11 bases lay in between. The V gene's germline CDR1 is ENHRY and CDR2 SYGVKD. The CDR3 sequence is 14 residues long. The CDR3: CAISVEAANTEAFF. As DNA, the CDR3 is TGTGCCATCAGTGTGGAGGCGGCTAACACTGAAGCTTTCTTT.

The genes are TRBV4-1 and TRBJ1-2; D perhaps matches TRBD1 (5 bases). V was cut by 4 bases and J by 9 bases, with 18 bases left in between. The germline V gene has CDR1 MGHRA and CDR2 YSYEKL. CDR3 size: 14 residues. CDR3 in amino acids: CASSPFRGVSSYTF. The CDR3 coding sequence is TGCGCCAGCAGCCCCTTTCGGGGGGTAAGTAGCTACACCTTC.

The chain carries TRBV5-1 and TRBJ2-4; 7 bases are shared with TRBD1. Trimming took 4 bases from V and 8 from J; bases not matched to a gene: 12. The CDR3 spans 15 residues. CDR1 SGHRS and CDR2 YFSETQ come from the germline V gene. CDR3 sequence: CASSRDRPYGDIQYF. The CDR3 coding sequence is TGCGCCAGCAGCAGGGACAGACCCTATGGGGACATTCAGTACTTC.

The rearrangement uses TRBV7-2 and TRBJ2-5, with D uncertain. Trimming took off 0 bases at V and 4 bases at J, with 9 bases between the two ends. CDR1 is SGHTA and CDR2 is FQGNSA in the germline V gene. The CDR3 sequence is 14 residues long. The CDR3 nucleotides read TGTGCCAGCAGCTTAGCGATGCGAGTAGAGACCCAGTACTTC. Its translation: CASSLAMRVETQYF.

The CDR3 region is CASSFGGGTGELFF. The CDR3 DNA reads as TGCGCCAGCAGCTTTGGCGGGGGCACCGGGGAGCTGTTTTTT. The chain joins TRBV5-1 to TRBJ2-2; 7 bases agree with TRBD2. The V and J ends lost 2 bases and 4 bases, in that order; junction bases with no gene match: 2. The CDR3 consists of 14 residues. Per the germline V gene, CDR1 is SGHRS and CDR2 is YFSETQ.

The rearrangement uses TRBV7-3 and TRBJ2-3; a weak D match, TRBD1 (5 bases). This CDR3 has 14 amino acids. The V end lost 4 bases, the J end lost 0 bases, and 8 bases lay between the germline ends. The germline CDR1 and CDR2 sequences are SGHTA and FQGTGA. The DNA of the CDR3 is TGTGCCAGCAGCTCAAGGGGTAGCACAGATACGCAGTATTTT. Translated: CASSSRGSTDTQYF.

This chain joins TRBV4-2 and TRBJ2-3; a weak D match, TRBD2 (6 bases). The germline V gene encodes CDR1 LGHNA and CDR2 YNFKEQ. This CDR3 comprises 16 residues. Trimming pared 4 bases from V and 0 bases from J, leaving 14 bases between. In nucleotides, the CDR3 is TGTGCCAGCAGCCTAGTTTCTAGCGAAAGCACAGATACGCAGTATTTT. The encoded protein is CASSLVSSESTDTQYF.

The chain couples TRBV30 to TRBJ1-1, with D uncertain. The V gene lost 4 bases and the J gene lost 3 bases, with 12 bases spanning the gap. Germline CDR1 is GTSNPN and CDR2 is SVGIG (reference sequence). The CDR3 spans 13 residues. The CDR3 spells CAWKSSEDTEAFF. The CDR3, as DNA: TGTGCCTGGAAGTCAAGCGAGGACACTGAAGCTTTCTTT.

The rearrangement joins TRBV4-3 to TRBJ2-3, with 7 bases fitting TRBD2. This CDR3 is built from 16 residues. Germline-derived CDR1 and CDR2 are LGHNA and YSLEER. Trimming took 0 bases from V and 0 from J; bases not matched to a gene: 3. The CDR3 DNA reads TGCGCCAGCAGCCAAGAGACAGCGGGAAGCACAGATACGCAGTATTTT. Its protein product is CASSQETAGSTDTQYF.

The chain uses TRBV5-4 and TRBJ1-2; D is unresolved. This CDR3 has 15 residues. In germline, CDR1 is SGHNT, CDR2 YYREEE (reference sequence). V lost 0 bases and J 6 bases, leaving 15 bases between the germline ends. The CDR3: CASSLGGRERDGYTF. CDR3 nucleotide sequence: TGTGCCAGCAGCTTGGGCGGCCGGGAGAGAGATGGCTACACCTTC.

V gene TRBV7-2 combines with J gene TRBJ1-1; 9 bases are shared with TRBD1. Germline CDR1 and CDR2: SGHTA and FQGNSA. The CDR3 consists of 13 residues. V lost 5 bases to trimming and J lost 3 bases; unmatched junction nucleotides: 1. The chain's CDR3 is CASSRDRDTEAFF. CDR3 coding DNA: TGTGCCAGCAGCCGGGACAGGGACACTGAAGCTTTCTTT.

A word on this clone: The same CDR3 is also encoded by other DNA sequences in this sample. The chain couples TRBV27 to TRBJ1-6; D ambiguous. The CDR3 is 15 residues long. Deletions cut 2 bases from V and 7 bases from J, with 12 bases between. In germline, CDR1 is MNHEY, CDR2 SMNVEV (reference sequence). The DNA of the CDR3 is TGTGCCAGCAGTTTAGGGTCGGGTGAAAATTCACCCCTCCACTTT. Translating gives CASSLGSGENSPLHF.

The gene calls are TRBV6-5 and TRBJ2-7; 8 bases align to TRBD2. The CDR3 has 14 amino acids. J lost 2 bases, V lost 6 bases, and 6 bases had no gene match. Germline CDR1 reads MNHEY; CDR2 reads SVGAGI. The CDR3 DNA follows: TGTGCCAGCAGAGGACCGGGACTAGCCTACGAGCAGTACTTC. This codes for CASRGPGLAYEQYF.

The CDR3 loop is CASSIGLAGTGELFF. The CDR3, as DNA: TGTGCCAGTAGTATAGGACTAGCGGGCACCGGGGAGCTGTTTTTT. The chain employs TRBV19 and TRBJ2-2; 10 positions match TRBD2. Losses at the gene ends were 1 base for V and 4 bases for J; bases not matched to a gene: 0. Germline values: CDR1 LNHDA, CDR2 SQIVND (reference sequence). The CDR3 is 15 amino acids.

In its sample, this clone was seen a few times. The V call is TRBV7-2, the J call TRBJ2-3, with a possible D match to TRBD2 (7 bases). The germline CDR1 and CDR2 sequences are SGHTA and FQGNSA. Trimming stripped 4 bases from V and 9 bases from J, with 20 bases between. The CDR3 has 15 residues. CDR3 amino acids: CASSSARGGMLTQYF. The CDR3 nucleotides are TGTGCCAGCAGCTCCGCGAGGGGGGGCATGTTGACGCAGTATTTT. Full variable domain (remainder filled in from reference TRBV7-2 and TRBJ2-3): GAGVSQSPSNKVTEKGKDVELRCDPISGHTALYWYRQSLGQGLEFLIYFQGNSAPDKSGLPSDRFSAERTGGSVSTLTIQRTQQEDSAVYLCASSSARGGMLTQYFGPGTRLTVL.

The rearrangement links TRBV27 to TRBJ1-3; D unresolved. The CDR3 runs 17 residues. Germline-derived CDR1 and CDR2 are MNHEY and SMNVEV (reference sequence). Trimming left V 4 bases short and J 0 bases short, with 16 bases between. CDR3 DNA sequence: TGTGCCAGCAGTTGGAGGCCCGAGAGCTACTCTGGAAACACCATATATTTT. It yields the protein CASSWRPESYSGNTIYF.

About this clone itself: Other DNA sequences within the sample encode an identical CDR3. The V and J genes are TRBV7-2 and TRBJ2-3; 9 positions match TRBD2. The germline V gene encodes CDR1 SGHTA and CDR2 FQGNSA. This CDR3 contains 15 residues. V gave up 3 bases and J gave up 2 bases; unmatched junction bases: 3. The DNA for the CDR3 is TGTGCCAGCAGCTTTAGCGGGGGCAACACAGATACGCAGTATTTT. This codes for CASSFSGGNTDTQYF.